A selection of T cell receptor beta chains follows, all from one sample in a study of identical twins. TCRdb processed the 5' RACE reads anew with MiXCR; each CDR3 protein has one entry. The repertoire holds about 450,000 distinct CDR3 sequences, about 18% seen once, with 9% to 15% in the top ten. The sample comprised naive T cells sorted from blood. The source is a man over 45 in good health. Each CDR3 is given with its conserved first and last residue. The D gene is left open where the match is weak. Only part of the rows carry a size: once, few, many, or a class if the clone is expanded.

j_gene: TRBJ2-5
abundance: few
v_gene: TRBV10-3
d_gene: .
len: 15
CDR3aa: CAISVNPGAGETQYF
CDR3nt: TGTGCCATCAGTGTGAATCCAGGGGCAGGGGAGACCCAGTACTTC

j_gene: TRBJ2-5
abundance: few
v_gene: TRBV20-1
d_gene: .
len: 14
CDR3aa: CSAHEGGVRETQYF
CDR3nt: TGCAGTGCTCATGAGGGGGGTGTCAGAGAGACCCAGTACTTC

j_gene: TRBJ2-3
abundance: .
v_gene: TRBV30
d_gene: .
len: 14
CDR3aa: CASTTLASTDTQYF
CDR3nt: TGTGCCTCCACAACACTTGCGAGCACAGATACGCAGTATTTT

j_gene: TRBJ2-1
abundance: few
v_gene: TRBV28
d_gene: .
len: 17
CDR3aa: CASSFPSREPSYNEQFF
CDR3nt: TGTGCCAGCAGTTTCCCGAGTCGGGAGCCCTCCTACAATGAGCAGTTCTTC

j_gene: TRBJ1-1
abundance: .
v_gene: TRBV12-3/TRBV12-4
d_gene: .
len: 12
CDR3aa: CASSFVNTEAFF
CDR3nt: TGTGCCAGCAGTTTCGTGAACACTGAAGCTTTCTTT

j_gene: TRBJ2-7
abundance: .
v_gene: TRBV5-6
d_gene: .
len: 12
CDR3aa: CASSYQFGEQYF
CDR3nt: TGTGCCAGCAGCTACCAATTTGGGGAGCAGTACTTC

j_gene: TRBJ1-1
abundance: .
v_gene: TRBV5-1
d_gene: TRBD1
len: 12
CDR3aa: CASSRTGGEAFF
CDR3nt: TGCGCCAGCAGCCGGACAGGGGGCGAGGCTTTCTTT

j_gene: TRBJ1-6
abundance: many
v_gene: TRBV6-1
d_gene: TRBD1
len: 16
CDR3aa: CASSARDRGRDSPLHF
CDR3nt: TGTGCCAGCAGCGCGCGGGACAGGGGGCGGGATTCACCCCTCCACTTT

j_gene: TRBJ2-5
abundance: many
v_gene: TRBV7-2
d_gene: TRBD1
len: 16
CDR3aa: CASSLGGQGTPETQYF
CDR3nt: TGTGCCAGCAGCTTAGGTGGACAGGGGACCCCAGAGACCCAGTACTTC

j_gene: TRBJ2-7
abundance: few
v_gene: TRBV7-2
d_gene: TRBD1
len: 13
CDR3aa: CASSFDRGHEQYF
CDR3nt: TGTGCCAGCAGCTTTGACAGGGGACACGAGCAGTACTTC

j_gene: TRBJ2-7
abundance: many
v_gene: TRBV7-2
d_gene: TRBD2
len: 16
CDR3aa: CASSFRRGGSSYEQYF
CDR3nt: TGTGCCAGCAGCTTCCGCCGGGGGGGAAGCTCCTACGAGCAGTACTTC

j_gene: TRBJ2-1
abundance: .
v_gene: TRBV20-1
d_gene: TRBD1
len: 16
CDR3aa: CSARSGQGDVIYEQFF
CDR3nt: TGCAGTGCTAGATCAGGACAGGGTGATGTTATTTATGAGCAGTTCTTC

j_gene: TRBJ2-2
abundance: many
v_gene: TRBV12-3/TRBV12-4
d_gene: TRBD1
len: 16
CDR3aa: CASSPGTGGRAGELFF
CDR3nt: TGTGCCAGCAGTCCCGGGACAGGGGGAAGGGCCGGGGAGCTGTTTTTT

j_gene: TRBJ2-2
abundance: many
v_gene: TRBV6-7
d_gene: .
len: 16
CDR3aa: CARSPRRGANTGELFF
CDR3nt: TGTGCCAGGAGCCCCCGCAGGGGCGCGAACACCGGGGAGCTGTTTTTT

j_gene: TRBJ2-7
abundance: few
v_gene: TRBV12-3/TRBV12-4
d_gene: TRBD2
len: 16
CDR3aa: CASSSRRAGGLVEQYF
CDR3nt: TGTGCCAGCAGCTCGCGGCGAGCGGGAGGGTTAGTCGAGCAGTACTTC

j_gene: TRBJ2-5
abundance: .
v_gene: TRBV29-1
d_gene: TRBD2
len: 18
CDR3aa: CSVEEGGGAPKYPETQYF
CDR3nt: TGCAGCGTTGAAGAGGGGGGAGGGGCGCCGAAGTATCCAGAGACCCAGTACTTC

j_gene: TRBJ2-1
abundance: many
v_gene: TRBV5-1
d_gene: TRBD2
len: 16
CDR3aa: CASSLTTSGRGNEQFF
CDR3nt: TGCGCCAGCAGCTTAACAACTAGCGGGAGGGGGAATGAGCAGTTCTTC

j_gene: TRBJ1-1
abundance: few
v_gene: TRBV7-9
d_gene: .
len: 15
CDR3aa: CASSFWGQENTEAFF
CDR3nt: TGTGCCAGCAGCTTTTGGGGACAAGAGAACACTGAAGCTTTCTTT

j_gene: TRBJ2-1
abundance: .
v_gene: TRBV7-7
d_gene: TRBD2
len: 14
CDR3aa: CASSPSHSGGGIFF
CDR3nt: TGTGCTAGCAGCCCTAGTCATTCGGGCGGGGGGATCTTCTTC

j_gene: TRBJ1-6
abundance: many
v_gene: TRBV12-3/TRBV12-4
d_gene: .
len: 14
CDR3aa: CASSTTYRDSPLHF
CDR3nt: TGTGCCAGCAGTACTACGTACAGGGATTCACCCCTCCACTTT

j_gene: TRBJ2-3
abundance: .
v_gene: TRBV7-2
d_gene: .
len: 14
CDR3aa: CASSSGGRGDTQYF
CDR3nt: TGTGCCAGCAGCTCCGGGGGCAGGGGGGATACGCAGTATTTT

j_gene: TRBJ1-1
abundance: few
v_gene: TRBV10-3
d_gene: .
len: 13
CDR3aa: CAIWDKQRAEAFF
CDR3nt: TGTGCCATCTGGGACAAGCAAAGGGCTGAAGCTTTCTTT

j_gene: TRBJ2-7
abundance: few
v_gene: TRBV29-1
d_gene: TRBD1
len: 14
CDR3aa: CSVVRGPSSYEQYF
CDR3nt: TGCAGCGTTGTCAGGGGGCCGAGCTCCTACGAGCAGTACTTC

j_gene: TRBJ2-4
abundance: many
v_gene: TRBV5-1
d_gene: .
len: 16
CDR3aa: CASSLLAANTKNIQYF
CDR3nt: TGCGCCAGCAGCTTGTTGGCAGCAAATACCAAAAACATTCAGTACTTC

j_gene: TRBJ2-1
abundance: many
v_gene: TRBV5-1
d_gene: .
len: 12
CDR3aa: CASSGGSNEQFF
CDR3nt: TGCGCCAGCAGCGGAGGTTCTAATGAGCAGTTCTTC

j_gene: TRBJ2-3
abundance: .
v_gene: TRBV19
d_gene: .
len: 15
CDR3aa: CASSPAREVTDTQYF
CDR3nt: TGTGCCAGTAGCCCCGCTAGGGAAGTCACAGATACGCAGTATTTT

j_gene: TRBJ1-3
abundance: many
v_gene: TRBV19
d_gene: .
len: 15
CDR3aa: CASRRDVNSGNTIYF
CDR3nt: TGTGCCAGTAGGCGGGACGTAAACTCTGGAAACACCATATATTTT

j_gene: TRBJ1-2
abundance: many
v_gene: TRBV2
d_gene: .
len: 15
CDR3aa: CASSELPGSGYGYTF
CDR3nt: TGTGCCAGCAGTGAATTGCCGGGGTCAGGCTATGGCTACACCTTC

j_gene: TRBJ1-2
abundance: few
v_gene: TRBV7-2
d_gene: .
len: 13
CDR3aa: CASSFRTDYGYTF
CDR3nt: TGTGCCAGCAGCTTCAGGACAGACTATGGCTACACCTTC

j_gene: TRBJ2-3
abundance: many
v_gene: TRBV5-1
d_gene: TRBD1
len: 14
CDR3aa: CASSMGQEWDTQYF
CDR3nt: TGCGCCAGCAGCATGGGACAGGAATGGGATACGCAGTATTTT

j_gene: TRBJ2-5
abundance: many
v_gene: TRBV7-2
d_gene: TRBD2
len: 16
CDR3aa: CASSSGLAGPQETQYF
CDR3nt: TGTGCCAGCAGCTCGGGACTAGCGGGGCCCCAAGAGACCCAGTACTTC

j_gene: TRBJ2-5
abundance: .
v_gene: TRBV20-1
d_gene: .
len: 10
CDR3aa: CSASEGFGNF
CDR3nt: TGCAGTGCTAGCGAGGGGTTCGGGAATTTC

j_gene: TRBJ1-6
abundance: .
v_gene: TRBV3-1
d_gene: .
len: 14
CDR3aa: CASSKLQYNSPLHF
CDR3nt: TGTGCCAGCAGCAAGTTACAGTATAATTCACCCCTCCACTTT

j_gene: TRBJ2-3
abundance: .
v_gene: TRBV29-1
d_gene: .
len: 15
CDR3aa: CSPMVRNSGTDTQYF
CDR3nt: TGCAGCCCCATGGTACGGAACAGCGGCACAGATACGCAGTATTTT

j_gene: TRBJ2-3
abundance: few
v_gene: TRBV4-3
d_gene: TRBD2
len: 19
CDR3aa: CASSQEGSPVAGTKDTQYF
CDR3nt: TGCGCCAGCAGCCAAGAAGGGTCCCCGGTGGCAGGGACTAAAGATACGCAGTATTTT

j_gene: TRBJ2-1
abundance: many
v_gene: TRBV5-5
d_gene: .
len: 13
CDR3aa: CASTWGPGNEQFF
CDR3nt: TGTGCCAGCACCTGGGGGCCAGGGAATGAGCAGTTCTTC

j_gene: TRBJ2-5
abundance: few
v_gene: TRBV7-2
d_gene: .
len: 15
CDR3aa: CASSRLGGLPEAQYF
CDR3nt: TGTGCCAGCAGCCGCCTTGGGGGACTCCCAGAAGCCCAGTACTTC

j_gene: TRBJ2-2
abundance: many
v_gene: TRBV29-1
d_gene: .
len: 16
CDR3aa: CSVDSQGKSNTGELFF
CDR3nt: TGCAGCGTTGATTCGCAGGGGAAATCGAACACCGGGGAGCTGTTTTTT

j_gene: TRBJ1-1
abundance: few
v_gene: TRBV10-3
d_gene: .
len: 12
CDR3aa: CAIRGYDTEAFF
CDR3nt: TGTGCCATCAGAGGATACGACACTGAAGCTTTCTTT

j_gene: TRBJ1-3
abundance: few
v_gene: TRBV29-1
d_gene: .
len: 12
CDR3aa: CSVAGNGNTIYF
CDR3nt: TGCAGCGTTGCGGGGAACGGAAACACCATATATTTT

j_gene: TRBJ2-1
abundance: few
v_gene: TRBV6-1
d_gene: .
len: 9
CDR3aa: CASSETPFF
CDR3nt: TGTGCCAGCAGTGAGACCCCCTTTTTC

j_gene: TRBJ2-5
abundance: many
v_gene: TRBV7-8
d_gene: .
len: 14
CDR3aa: CASTPPTDRETQYF
CDR3nt: TGTGCCAGCACCCCCCCGACCGACCGGGAGACCCAGTACTTC

j_gene: TRBJ2-1
abundance: .
v_gene: TRBV20-1
d_gene: .
len: 14
CDR3aa: CSADSADGGFEQFF
CDR3nt: TGCAGTGCTGACTCAGCAGATGGGGGGTTTGAGCAGTTCTTC

j_gene: TRBJ2-3
abundance: few
v_gene: TRBV5-1
d_gene: .
len: 16
CDR3aa: CASSLLGVVGPDTQYF
CDR3nt: TGCGCCAGCAGCCTCCTCGGGGTGGTGGGTCCAGATACGCAGTATTTT

j_gene: TRBJ2-1
abundance: few
v_gene: TRBV7-8
d_gene: TRBD1
len: 17
CDR3aa: CASSPRTGTGAFNEQFF
CDR3nt: TGTGCCAGCAGCCCGAGAACCGGGACAGGGGCCTTCAATGAGCAGTTCTTC

j_gene: TRBJ2-7
abundance: .
v_gene: TRBV5-6
d_gene: .
len: 14
CDR3aa: CASSLGLNQREQYF
CDR3nt: TGTGCCAGCAGCTTGGGACTAAACCAAAGAGAGCAGTACTTC

j_gene: TRBJ2-2
abundance: many
v_gene: TRBV6-4
d_gene: .
len: 13
CDR3aa: CATRIGDAGELFF
CDR3nt: TGTGCCACGCGCATCGGTGACGCCGGGGAGCTGTTTTTT

j_gene: TRBJ2-2
abundance: many
v_gene: TRBV29-1
d_gene: .
len: 12
CDR3aa: CSVVWGTGELFF
CDR3nt: TGCAGCGTTGTTTGGGGCACCGGGGAGCTGTTTTTT

j_gene: TRBJ1-1
abundance: many
v_gene: TRBV2
d_gene: .
len: 15
CDR3aa: CASSVQAGWDTEAFF
CDR3nt: TGTGCCAGCAGTGTACAGGCGGGGTGGGACACTGAAGCTTTCTTT

j_gene: TRBJ1-5
abundance: few
v_gene: TRBV7-9
d_gene: .
len: 15
CDR3aa: CASSFAGADNQPQHF
CDR3nt: TGTGCCAGCAGCTTCGCAGGGGCGGACAATCAGCCCCAGCATTTT